This T cell receptor (beta chain) was retrieved from a study of T-cell reconstitution after alpha-beta-depleted transplantation in children. General study results and limits: Some patients' high day-60 TCRbeta diversity was attributed to recipient cells surviving conditioning. Once a year had passed after transplant, T-cell counts and diversity came mostly from newly produced T cells. About two months after transplant, alpha-beta T cells reportedly came from several hundred expanded graft clones.

Unique molecular identifiers were used to barcode this TCRbeta library. TCRdb reprocessed the PCR reads via MiXCR and lists one record per CDR3 protein. This table has about 16,000 distinct CDR3 sequences, around 7.7% appearing once. This clonotype was observed many times. Its antigen is not known. Trimming pared 2 bases from V and 2 bases from J, leaving 3 bases between. The CDR3 spans 13 residues. CDR1 WSHSY and CDR2 SAAADI come from the germline V gene. The chain is built from TRBV10-2 and TRBJ1-4; D is unclear. The source is a boy under two years old who had a stem cell transplant for Wiskott-Aldrich syndrome, so the T cells may come from the graft donor. Sequencing was performed on PBMCs, mostly from graft donor cells, taken 60 days after TCRalphabeta/CD19-depleted stem cell transplant. The DNA of the CDR3 is TGCGCCAGCAGTGAGGGGACTAATGAAAAACTGTTTTTT. The encoded protein is CASSEGTNEKLFF.